This TCR beta chain is from a study of response to subunit inactivated influenza vaccine. General study results and limits: Each seasonal influenza vaccination recruits few new T cells, the authors suggested.

Only a few counts were recorded for this clonotype. Its antigen remains unknown. One entry per CDR3 protein results from TCRdb running MiXCR on the RT-PCR reads. The sample holds 430,000 or so distinct CDR3 sequences, approximately 11% seen once. The ends lost 6 bases at V and 4 bases at J; junction bases unmatched: 8. Per germline, CDR1 MNHEY and CDR2 SVGEGT. The CDR3 has 14 amino acids. Material: PBMCs from blood, obtained roughly 46 days after vaccination. V gene TRBV6-2 or TRBV6-3 combines with J gene TRBJ1-1; 7 nucleotides line up with TRBD1. The sequence was collected from a man aged 50 or older who received an inactivated influenza vaccine. The CDR3: CASRLTGEGTEAFF. DNA of the CDR3: TGTGCCAGCAGACTAACAGGGGAGGGCACTGAAGCTTTCTTT.